The present TCR beta chain was sequenced within a study of shared clonotypes between healthy human individuals. Whole-study findings and limits: Naive subsets usually exceeded memory subsets in estimated richness.

The repertoire was sequenced with immunoSEQ multiplex PCR; TCRdb's copy has only in-frame clones and lacks some. The sample contains approximately 640,000 clones, roughly 87% of which appear only once. On this clone itself: Its antigen is currently unknown.

V gave up 8 bases and J gave up 1 base, with 8 bases separating them. This CDR3 region has 12 residues. The germline V gene has CDR1 ENHRY and CDR2 SYGVKD. Input material: memory CD8+ T cells from PBMCs. Documented subset: CD45RO+ cells pooled with CCR7-negative TemRA cells. The chain carries TRBV10-3 and TRBJ1-1; D not certain. The origin of this receptor is a man in his late teens or twenties in good health. Some clones in this sample may be carry-over from other donors' samples. The CDR3, as DNA: TGTGCCATCGCGAGTGAGAACACTGAAGCTTTCTTT. Translation: CAIASENTEAFF.